These 15 T cell receptor beta chains were sequenced from one sample in a study of cytomegalovirus exposure and HLA in healthy donors (dated by TCRdb to about 2017). Libraries were constructed by the immunoSEQ multiplex PCR assay. The multiplex PCR relied on a mix of 60 forward primers for TCR Vbeta segments and 13 reverse primers for TCR Jbeta segments. Sourced from immuneACCESS, this table was stored by TCRdb with only in-frame sequences that have V and J called. A share of the clones is absent; for the studies checked, an unresolved V gene accounts for under half, and the remainder has no known explanation. For this sample the table gives some 140,000 clones, of which over 60% were detected only once. Together, the top ten hold about 1.7% of the sample. Sequences were obtained from PBMCs. The origin of the receptors is a female donor in good health and CMV-seropositive.

Worth noting for this clone: Its ends do not fully match the called genes, so a read error is possible. CDR3 nucleotide sequence: TGTGCCAGCAGGGGACAGGGTAACTACGGCTACACCTTC. Residues: CASRGQGNYGYTF. The chain couples TRBV2 to TRBJ1-2; 9 positions match TRBD1. The CDR3 extends over 13 amino acids. Germline V lookup: CDR1 SNHLY, CDR2 FYNNEI. Variable domain in full (rest from reference TRBV2 and TRBJ1-2): EPEVTQTPSHQVTQMGQEVILRCVPISNHLYFYWYRQILGQKVEFLVSFYNNEISEKSEIFDDQFSVERPDGSNFTLKIRSTKLEDSAMYFCASRGQGNYGYTFGSGTRLTVV.

V is TRBV5-1 and J is TRBJ1-3; no reliable D call. Per germline, CDR1 SGHRS and CDR2 YFSETQ. V was trimmed by 2 bases and J by 4 bases, leaving 13 bases between them. There are 15 residues in the CDR3. The CDR3 region has the DNA TGCGCCAGCAGCTTCACCGACTCCCCCGGAAACACCATATATTTT. Translating it yields CASSFTDSPGNTIYF.

V usage is TRBV27 and J usage is TRBJ2-7; weak D call: TRBD1 (5 bases). The CDR3 loop spans 13 amino acids. CDR1 is MNHEY, CDR2 SMNVEV, per germline (reference sequence). With 3 bases removed from V and 3 bases from J, the gap between germline ends came to 9 bases. The CDR3 sequence is CASSFGQGYEQYF. Here the CDR3 DNA reads TGTGCCAGCAGTTTCGGTCAGGGCTACGAGCAGTACTTC.

This clone was found a few times. CDR3 amino acids: CASSPAGGGADTQYF. The CDR3, as DNA: TGTGCCAGCTCACCGGCGGGAGGCGGGGCAGATACGCAGTATTTT. The chain joins TRBV18 to TRBJ2-3; 8 nucleotides match TRBD2. The germline CDR1 and CDR2 sequences are KGHSH and LQKENI. V was pared by 3 bases and J by 4 bases, with 6 bases of the junction left unmatched. This CDR3 region has 15 residues.

Concerning this clone: The germline gene is not matched at one end of the junction; a read error may be the cause. The rearrangement uses TRBV7-9 and TRBJ1-1, with no clear D. From germline, CDR1 is SEHNR and CDR2 FQNEAQ (reference sequence). The CDR3 totals 11 residues. The CDR3 DNA is TGTTCCAGCAGCTTCGGGACTGAAGCTTTCTTT. Translated, it gives CSSSFGTEAFF.

Here the CDR3 DNA reads TGTGCCAGCAGTTCCGAAACAGGGGGGAACACTGAAGCTTTCTTT. Translating it yields CASSSETGGNTEAFF. The J gene is TRBJ1-1, the V gene TRBV27; 8 bases match TRBD1. CDR3 length equals 15 residues. Germline lookup yields CDR1 MNHEY and CDR2 SMNVEV (reference sequence). J lost 1 base, V lost 4 bases, and 5 bases had no gene match.

The chain has TRBV4-2 and TRBJ2-3, with 10 bases aligning to TRBD2. The CDR3 is 16 amino acids. V lost 0 bases, J lost 4 bases, and 4 bases stayed unmatched. Per germline, CDR1 LGHNA and CDR2 YNFKEQ. DNA of the CDR3: TGTGCCAGCAGCCAAGATCGGAGCGGGAGGGCAGATACGCAGTATTTT. Residues: CASSQDRSGRADTQYF.

The genes are TRBV19 and TRBJ1-1, with a possible D match to TRBD1 (6 bases). Germline V CDR1 and CDR2: LNHDA, SQIVND (reference sequence). The CDR3 runs to 14 residues. The V end lost 4 bases, the J end lost 1 base, and 10 bases lay between the germline ends. This CDR3 reads CASSKGHRNTEAFF. CDR3 DNA sequence: TGTGCCAGTAGTAAGGGACACCGGAACACTGAAGCTTTCTTT.

J is TRBJ2-3 and V is TRBV7-6; 15 bases match TRBD2. The CDR3 runs to 19 residues. The junction had 13 bases not matched to a gene; V was cut back by 5 bases and J by 4 bases. CDR1 and CDR2 (germline): SGHVS, FNYEAQ. CDR3 nucleotides: TGTGCCAGCAGCCAGAGAAGGACTAGCGGGGGGGCTGCCTCAGATACGCAGTATTTT. It is translated as CASSQRRTSGGAASDTQYF.

This chain joins TRBV18 and TRBJ1-1; D gene ambiguous. The CDR3 is 13 residues long. V lost 0 bases to trimming and J lost 7 bases, with 9 bases between them. CDR1 KGHSH and CDR2 LQKENI come from the germline V gene. CDR3 DNA sequence: TGTGCCAGCTCACCACCGATCGGGATTGAAGCTTTCTTT. Translated, it gives CASSPPIGIEAFF. Full variable domain (remainder filled in from reference TRBV18 and TRBJ1-1): NAGVMQNPRHLVRRRGQEARLRCSPMKGHSHVYWYRQLPEEGLKFMVYLQKENIIDESGMPKERFSAEFPKEGPSILRIQQVVRGDSAAYFCASSPPIGIEAFFGQGTRLTVV.

V gene TRBV5-7 combines with J gene TRBJ2-7, with D possibly matching TRBD1 (5 bases). TRBV5-7 is sorted into the ORF group, with uncertain function. The V gene lost 0 bases and the J gene lost 4 bases, with 17 bases spanning the gap. This CDR3 region has 16 residues. CDR3: CASSLAEGRVSYEQYF. Here the CDR3 DNA reads TGTGCCAGCAGCTTGGCCGAAGGCAGGGTAAGTTACGAGCAGTACTTC.

The rearrangement links TRBV7-2 to TRBJ2-6; TRBD2 aligns across 11 bases. The CDR3 sequence is 18 residues long. The junction had 8 bases not matched to a gene; V was cut back by 5 bases and J by 2 bases. Germline CDR1 is SGHTA and CDR2 is FQGNSA. CDR3 nucleotides: TGTGCCAGCAGCCCCGCACTAGCGGGGGCACCTGGGGCCAACGTCCTGACTTTC. This gives the protein CASSPALAGAPGANVLTF.

The chain couples TRBV5-4 to TRBJ2-3; 12 nucleotides match TRBD2. Looked up from germline, CDR1 is SGHNT and CDR2 is YYREEE (reference sequence). The CDR3 contains 16 residues. Trimming cost V 4 bases and J 2 bases; bases outside gene matches: 5. DNA for the CDR3: TGTGCCAGCAGCCCGGGACTAGCGGGTAACACAGATACGCAGTATTTT. Its protein is CASSPGLAGNTDTQYF.

V gene TRBV7-2 combines with J gene TRBJ1-1; D is unresolved. Trimming took 5 bases from V and 7 from J, leaving 14 bases between them. Germline V gives CDR1 SGHTA, CDR2 FQGNSA. CDR3 length: 13 residues. This CDR3 reads CASSPEREDEAFF. Written as DNA, the CDR3 is TGTGCCAGCAGCCCGGAGAGGGAAGATGAAGCTTTCTTT.

V gene TRBV14 combines with J gene TRBJ2-5; 9 nucleotides align to TRBD1. CDR1 is SGHDN, CDR2 FVKESK, per germline. The CDR3 spans 15 residues. V lost 5 bases to trimming and J lost 6 bases; unmatched junction nucleotides: 10. CDR3 sequence (DNA): TGTGCCAGCAGCGTAGCCGGGACAGGGAGGAAGACCCAGTACTTC. This codes for CASSVAGTGRKTQYF.